This note documents a single T cell receptor (beta chain) sequence. There are a few counts of this clonotype. Its cognate antigen has yet to be identified. The record has no base qualities; no much larger clone is one base away. The data derive from a study of T cells in Graves' hyperthyroidism and ophthalmopathy (dated by TCRdb to about 2019). For the study in its entirety: Peripheral blood samples were taken at initial diagnosis, before any treatment was given. To identify TCR V-J signatures that set the groups apart, the researchers used a discovery cohort of 100 patients, made up of approximately 43 with Graves' ophthalmopathy and around 58 with stable Graves' hyperthyroidism. Prospective prediction of ophthalmopathy was tested in an independent validation cohort of 18 to 20 hyperthyroidism patients and 15 to 17 patients who later progressed to ophthalmopathy. For training and testing, the approximately 97 patients in the discovery cohort were randomly divided in a 7:3 ratio. In addition, the study compared T-cell repertoires in thyroid tissue and in blood from six Graves' hyperthyroidism patients. Following sampling, methimazole starting at 30 mg daily was given to hyperthyroidism patients, and high-dose intravenous methylprednisolone was given to ophthalmopathy patients. TCR Vbeta CDR3 sequencing of 120 to 150 peripheral blood samples (approximately 44 ophthalmopathy, 75 hyperthyroidism and roughly 17 progressor patients) is reported in the paper.

The TCR beta CDR3 regions were amplified from the RNA transcripts. The first round of RT-PCR for the TCR CDR3 was performed with the HTBI primer set and the Qiagen OneStep RT-PCR kit. Libraries were constructed in a second round of multiplex PCR, after which size selection and purification were carried out. Sequencing of the libraries was done on an Illumina HiSeq2000 using paired-end 100 bp reads. The published analysis was carried out like this. SOAPnuke was used to process the raw data, throwing out any read that contained adapters or uncalled bases, had a mean Phred below 15, or lacked an exact constant-primer or identifier match. COPE v1.2.5 was used to merge the high-quality paired reads, and each unique nucleotide sequence was defined as a clonotype. MiTCR v1.1 was used to align the clonotypes against IMGT TRBV, TRBD and TRBJ reference segments. The analysis included only V-J combinations with a frequency above 0.0001, which together covered approximately 99% of the repertoires. A TCS score was defined as the ratio of F50 (clonal expansion) to E x V (chaos), with BLOSUM62-based TCRdist applied between CDR3 peptides within each V-J. Welch's t-statistics and random forest reduced roughly 530 V-J features to 13, which were used in a naive Bayes classifier (R e1071). Thyroid-blood repertoire similarity was quantified with the Morisita-Horn index. TCRdb reran the public reads through fastp at Q25 and MiXCR, keeping productive beta chains. For every CDR3 protein sequence, its rows merge into one entry that carries the most common genes and DNA. TCRdb, not the authors, supplied the V and J calls. This sample comprises hundreds of thousands of distinct CDR3 sequences, under 15% of them detected only once. The biggest ten clones account for around 4.1% of the sample.

Ophthalmopathy patients had moderately to severely active disease, Clinical Activity Score of at least 3, NOSPECS grade of at least 4, and duration under 3 months. Patients with uncontrolled infections, other autoimmune diseases, pregnancy or lactation were excluded. Clinical symptoms, serum thyroxine and TRAb, thyroid ultrasound, and orbital computed tomography formed the basis for the diagnoses. PBMCs were separated from 8 to 10 ml of fresh peripheral blood using Ficoll-Paque density gradient centrifugation. Total RNA was extracted using Trizol reagent, and RNA quality was assessed on an Agilent 2100 Bioanalyzer. Taken from cysteine to phenylalanine, the CDR3 has 12 residues. Of the read, only the CDR3 DNA is kept; its 36 bases are in frame from base 1. The germline ends are 9 bases apart after V is trimmed by 7 bases and J by 3 bases. The investigation overall reported the following: Sample size was not statistically predetermined, and blinding of investigators to group allocation was not performed. A model built on a 13 V-J signature distinguished ophthalmopathy from stable hyperthyroidism, reaching roughly 88% sensitivity and 81.08% specificity in cross-validation and 80%/75% in testing. Most expanded thyroid clonotypes (frequency above 0.001) were also detected in blood, a finding suggesting that blood repertoires may reflect thyroid immune responses. In validation, the model predicted progression to ophthalmopathy a median of around six months before onset, with over 60% sensitivity and roughly 77% specificity.

The TCR sequence derives from a woman between 40 and 50 years old with Graves' ophthalmopathy. In this chain, TRBV12-3 or TRBV12-4 is recombined with TRBJ1-1, and perhaps TRBD1 as D gene, on 5 matching bases. Sequencing used blood. In nucleotide form, the sequence is TGTGCCAGCACCCAGGGTTACACTGAAGCTTTCTTT. Translated, it gives CASTQGYTEAFF.